The TCR beta chain described here comes from a study of T-cell reconstitution after alpha-beta-depleted transplantation in children. About this clonotype itself: Its antigen remains unidentified.

Unique molecular identifiers were incorporated during preparation of the TCRbeta library. TCRdb recomputed calls from the PCR reads with MiXCR, one row per CDR3 protein. The sample records 670,000 or so distinct CDR3 sequences, under 15% being singletons. Trimming removed 0 bases from V and 5 bases from J, with 14 bases in between. This CDR3 region has 16 residues. CDR1 is SGHTA and CDR2 is FQGTGA in the germline V gene. General study points: Counts and diversity of T cells one year after transplant came mostly from newly produced T cells.

The source is a girl aged 2-10 years with congenital amegakaryocytic thrombocytopenia, due to receive a stem cell transplant. The specimen was PBMCs, collected before TCRalphabeta/CD19-depleted stem cell transplant. The chain combines TRBV7-3 with TRBJ2-1, with a possible D match to TRBD2 (5 bases). The CDR3 DNA reads as TGTGCCAGCAGCTTAACGCCACGGGAAATCCACAATGAGCAGTTCTTC. It codes for CASSLTPREIHNEQFF.